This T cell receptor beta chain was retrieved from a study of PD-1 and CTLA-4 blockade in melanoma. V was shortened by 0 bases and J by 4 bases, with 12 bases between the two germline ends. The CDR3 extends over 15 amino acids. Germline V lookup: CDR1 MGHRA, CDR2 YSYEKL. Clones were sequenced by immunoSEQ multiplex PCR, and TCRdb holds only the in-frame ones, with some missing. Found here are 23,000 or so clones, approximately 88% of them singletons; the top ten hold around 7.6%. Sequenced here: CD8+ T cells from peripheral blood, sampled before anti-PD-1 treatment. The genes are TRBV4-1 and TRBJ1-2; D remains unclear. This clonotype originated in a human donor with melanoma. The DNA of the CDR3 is TGCGCCAGCAGCCAAGAACAACAGAACCCCTATGGCTACACCTTC. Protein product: CASSQEQQNPYGYTF.